The rows below give T cell receptor beta chains drawn from one sample of a study of blood T cell repertoires in COVID-19. Assay used: immunoSEQ multiplex PCR; TCRdb lists only in-frame clones, some missing. The sample records some 28,000 clones, 70% to 90% being singletons. Sequenced input: peripheral blood. These receptors originate from a human donor in a cohort sampled during active COVID-19. Both conserved end residues are part of each CDR3. The D gene is left open where the match is weak. The size of a clone is reported for some rows only, either as once, few or many, or as a class for expanded clones.

NA	few	TRBV6-1	TRBJ2-2	CASSEAATRTLNTGELFF	TGTGCCAGCAGTGAAGCGGCGACCCGGACTTTGAACACCGGGGAGCTGTTTTTT
NA	once	TRBV5-6	TRBJ1-1	CASSFVQGRDTEAFF	TGTGCCAGCAGCTTCGTCCAGGGGAGAGACACTGAAGCTTTCTTT
NA	NA	TRBV7-9	TRBJ2-1	CASSQMDSLDEQFF	TGTGCCAGCAGTCAAATGGACAGCCTCGATGAGCAGTTCTTC
NA	NA	TRBV5-8	TRBJ1-3	CASSFTGGNTIYF	TGTGCCAGCAGCTTCACGGGTGGAAACACCATATATTTT
TRBD1	NA	TRBV4-1	TRBJ1-1	CASSQTGTGPTEAFF	TGCGCCAGCAGCCAGACCGGGACAGGGCCCACTGAAGCTTTCTTT
NA	NA	TRBV19	TRBJ2-1	CASRVRGAESNEQFF	TGTGCCAGTAGGGTCCGTGGGGCAGAAAGCAATGAGCAGTTCTTC
TRBD2	NA	TRBV5-1	TRBJ2-1	CASSVKPTSGSIEQFF	TGCGCCAGCAGCGTGAAACCGACTAGCGGGAGTATTGAGCAGTTCTTC
TRBD1	NA	TRBV27	TRBJ2-7	CASRRLAGTDTYEQYF	TGTGCCAGCCGAAGATTGGCCGGGACAGACACCTACGAGCAGTACTTC
TRBD1	NA	TRBV3-1/TRBV3-2	TRBJ2-7	CASSQGALPGQGGYEQYF	TGTGCCAGCAGCCAAGGGGCCCTACCGGGACAGGGAGGCTACGAGCAGTACTTC
TRBD1	NA	TRBV23-1	TRBJ2-7	CASSRYIWTGLTYEQYF	TGCGCCAGCAGTCGTTATATATGGACAGGGTTGACCTACGAGCAGTACTTC
TRBD2	NA	TRBV6-6	TRBJ2-2	CASSYLAGGGTGELFF	TGTGCCAGCAGTTACTTGGCGGGAGGGGGCACCGGGGAGCTGTTTTTT
TRBD2	NA	TRBV5-4	TRBJ2-1	CASSSLGRGAYNEQFF	TGTGCCAGCAGCTCCTTGGGTCGGGGGGCCTACAATGAGCAGTTCTTC
NA	NA	TRBV3-1/TRBV3-2	TRBJ2-7	CASGKQETYEQYF	TGTGCCAGCGGCAAACAGGAGACCTACGAGCAGTACTTC
NA	NA	TRBV5-1	TRBJ1-5	CASSWGGASNQPQHF	TGCGCCAGCAGCTGGGGAGGGGCTAGCAATCAGCCCCAGCATTTT
TRBD1	NA	TRBV30	TRBJ2-3	CAWSRQGVGTDTQYF	TGTGCCTGGAGTCGACAGGGGGTCGGAACAGATACGCAGTATTTT
TRBD1	NA	TRBV19	TRBJ2-5	CASSAQGARETQYF	TGTGCCAGTAGTGCTCAGGGGGCCAGGGAGACCCAGTACTTC